This T cell receptor (beta chain) stems from a study of technical replicates of blood from several donors. TCRdb's copy holds only in-frame clones and misses some; the assay was immunoSEQ multiplex PCR. The sample carries 9,500 to 15,000 clones, around three quarters recorded once. J was trimmed by 4 bases and V by 5 bases; bases with no gene match: 7. Germline V CDR1 and CDR2: SGHRS, YFSETQ. The length of the CDR3 is 15 residues. The chain recombines TRBV5-1 with TRBJ2-2; 8 nucleotides align to TRBD1. Sequences were obtained from PBMCs. This receptor was identified in a human donor in good health. The CDR3 region has the DNA TGCGCCAGCAGTAAGGACAGGGTGGGCACCGGGGAGCTGTTTTTT. Translation gives CASSKDRVGTGELFF.